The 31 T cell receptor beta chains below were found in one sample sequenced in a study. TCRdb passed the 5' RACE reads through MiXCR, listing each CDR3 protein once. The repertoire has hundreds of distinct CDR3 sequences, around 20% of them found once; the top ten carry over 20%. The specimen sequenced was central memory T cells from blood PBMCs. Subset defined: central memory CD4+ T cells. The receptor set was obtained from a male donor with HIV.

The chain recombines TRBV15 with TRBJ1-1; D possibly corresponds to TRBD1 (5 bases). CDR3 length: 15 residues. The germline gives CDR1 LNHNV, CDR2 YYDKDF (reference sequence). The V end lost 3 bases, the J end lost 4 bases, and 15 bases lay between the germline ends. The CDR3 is CATSRGDGTGTEAFF. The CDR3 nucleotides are TGTGCCACCAGCAGGGGGGATGGGACGGGCACTGAAGCTTTCTTT.

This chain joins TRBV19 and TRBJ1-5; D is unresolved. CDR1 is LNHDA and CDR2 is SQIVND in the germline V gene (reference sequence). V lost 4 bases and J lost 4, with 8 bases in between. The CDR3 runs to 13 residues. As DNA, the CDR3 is TGTGCCAGTAGTAGGTCCAGAAATCAGCCCCAGCATTTT. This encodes CASSRSRNQPQHF.

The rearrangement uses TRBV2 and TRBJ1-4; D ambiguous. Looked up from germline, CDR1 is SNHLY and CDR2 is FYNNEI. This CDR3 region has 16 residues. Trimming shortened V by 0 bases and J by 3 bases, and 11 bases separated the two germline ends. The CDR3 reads CASSEASAPPNEKLFF. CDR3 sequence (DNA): TGTGCCAGCAGTGAAGCGTCGGCACCGCCTAATGAAAAACTGTTTTTT.

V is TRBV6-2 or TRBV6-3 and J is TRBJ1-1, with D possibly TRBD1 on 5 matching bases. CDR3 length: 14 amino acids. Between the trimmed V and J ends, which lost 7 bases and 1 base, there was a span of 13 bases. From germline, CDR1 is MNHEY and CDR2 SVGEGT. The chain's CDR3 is CASITFGGNTEAFF. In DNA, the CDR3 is TGTGCCAGCATTACATTCGGGGGGAACACTGAAGCTTTCTTT.

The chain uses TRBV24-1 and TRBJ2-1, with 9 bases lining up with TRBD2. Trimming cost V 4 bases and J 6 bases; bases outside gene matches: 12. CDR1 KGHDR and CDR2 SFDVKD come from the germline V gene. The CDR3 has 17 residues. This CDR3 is CATSDPKPGLALNEQFF. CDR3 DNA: TGTGCCACCAGTGACCCTAAACCGGGACTAGCTCTCAATGAGCAGTTCTTC.

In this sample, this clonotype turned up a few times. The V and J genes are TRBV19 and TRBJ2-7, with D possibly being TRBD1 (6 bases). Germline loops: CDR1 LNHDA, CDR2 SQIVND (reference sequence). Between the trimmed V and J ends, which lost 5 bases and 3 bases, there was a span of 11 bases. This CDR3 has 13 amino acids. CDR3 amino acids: CASSGQSLYEQYF. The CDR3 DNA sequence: TGTGCCAGTAGTGGACAGTCCCTCTACGAGCAGTACTTC. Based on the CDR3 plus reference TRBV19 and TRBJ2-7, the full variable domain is DGGITQSPKYLFRKEGQNVTLSCEQNLNHDAMYWYRQDPGQGLRLIYYSQIVNDFQKGDIAEGYSVSREKKESFPLTVTSAQKNPTAFYLCASSGQSLYEQYFGPGTRLTVT.

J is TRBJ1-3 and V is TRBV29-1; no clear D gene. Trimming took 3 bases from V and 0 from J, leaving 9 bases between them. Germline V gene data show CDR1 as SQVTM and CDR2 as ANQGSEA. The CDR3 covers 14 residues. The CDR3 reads CSVDSTGSGNTIYF. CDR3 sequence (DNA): TGCAGCGTTGATTCGACCGGCTCTGGAAACACCATATATTTT.

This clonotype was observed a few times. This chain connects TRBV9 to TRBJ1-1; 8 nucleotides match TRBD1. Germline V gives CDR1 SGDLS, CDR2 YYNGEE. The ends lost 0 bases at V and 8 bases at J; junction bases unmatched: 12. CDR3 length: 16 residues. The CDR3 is CASSVGVGQGASEAFF. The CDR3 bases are TGTGCCAGCAGCGTAGGTGTCGGGCAGGGGGCATCGGAAGCTTTCTTT.

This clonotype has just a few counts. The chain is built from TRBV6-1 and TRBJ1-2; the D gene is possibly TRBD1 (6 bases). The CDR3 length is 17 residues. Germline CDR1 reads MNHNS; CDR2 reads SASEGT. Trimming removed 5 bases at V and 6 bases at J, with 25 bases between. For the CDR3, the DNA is TGTGCCAGCAGTCGCCTAGCGACAGCAAACCGGGGGCATGGCTACACCTTC. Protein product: CASSRLATANRGHGYTF.

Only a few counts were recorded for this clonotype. CDR3 nucleotides: TGTGCCAGCAGATCATCCCGCTGGGGTAGCGACGAAAAACTGTTTTTT. It encodes CASRSSRWGSDEKLFF. The gene calls are TRBV27 and TRBJ1-4; no clear D gene. The CDR3 totals 16 residues. Trimming left V 6 bases short and J 8 bases short, with 22 bases between. CDR1 is MNHEY and CDR2 is SMNVEV in the germline V gene (reference sequence).

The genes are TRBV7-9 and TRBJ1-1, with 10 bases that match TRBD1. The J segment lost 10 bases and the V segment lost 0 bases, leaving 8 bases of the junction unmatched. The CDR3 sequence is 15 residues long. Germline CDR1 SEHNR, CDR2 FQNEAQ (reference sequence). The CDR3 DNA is TGTGCCAGCAGCTTAGCGGGACAGGGGTCCCCAGGAGCTTTCTTT. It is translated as CASSLAGQGSPGAFF.

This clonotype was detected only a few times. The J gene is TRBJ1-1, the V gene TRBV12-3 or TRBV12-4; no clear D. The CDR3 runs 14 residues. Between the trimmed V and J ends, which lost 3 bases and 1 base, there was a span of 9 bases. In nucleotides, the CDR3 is TGTGCCAGCAGTTTGTTGGGTTGGAACACTGAAGCTTTCTTT. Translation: CASSLLGWNTEAFF.

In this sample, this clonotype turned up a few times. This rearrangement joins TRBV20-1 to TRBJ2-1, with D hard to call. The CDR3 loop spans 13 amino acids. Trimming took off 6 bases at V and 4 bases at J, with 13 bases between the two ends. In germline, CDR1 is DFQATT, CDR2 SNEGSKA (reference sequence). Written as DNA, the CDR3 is TGCAGTGCCGAGAGGTCAGTGTACAATGAGCAGTTCTTC. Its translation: CSAERSVYNEQFF.

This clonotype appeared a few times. DNA of the CDR3: TGTGCCAGCAGCTTAGATCGCACTGAAGCTTTCTTT. Amino acids: CASSLDRTEAFF. The chain couples TRBV11-3 to TRBJ1-1, with D uncertain. Germline values: CDR1 SGHNT, CDR2 YENEEA. V was clipped by 0 bases and J by 4 bases, with 3 bases between them. This CDR3 has 12 residues. The whole variable domain, filled in from reference TRBV11-3 and TRBJ1-1, reads EAGVVQSPRYKIIEKKQPVAFWCNPISGHNTLYWYLQNLGQGPELLIRYENEEAVDDSQLPKDRFSAERLKGVDSTLKIQPAELGDSAVYLCASSLDRTEAFFGQGTRLTVV.

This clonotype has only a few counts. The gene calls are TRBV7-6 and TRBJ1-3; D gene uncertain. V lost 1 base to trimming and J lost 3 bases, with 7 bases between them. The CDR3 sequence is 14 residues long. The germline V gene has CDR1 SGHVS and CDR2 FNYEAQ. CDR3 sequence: CASSLGVNGNTIYF. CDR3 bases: TGTGCCAGCAGCTTAGGCGTTAATGGAAACACCATATATTTT.

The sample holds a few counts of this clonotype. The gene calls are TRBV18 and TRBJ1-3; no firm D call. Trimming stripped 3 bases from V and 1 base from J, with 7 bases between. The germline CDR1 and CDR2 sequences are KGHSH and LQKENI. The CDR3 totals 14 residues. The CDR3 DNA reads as TGTGCCAGCTCACCGGACGAATCTGGAAACACCATATATTTT. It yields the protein CASSPDESGNTIYF.

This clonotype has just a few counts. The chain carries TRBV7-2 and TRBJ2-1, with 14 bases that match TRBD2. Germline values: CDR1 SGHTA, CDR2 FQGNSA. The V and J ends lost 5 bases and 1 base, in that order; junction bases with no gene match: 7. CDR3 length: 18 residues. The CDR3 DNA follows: TGTGCCAGCAGCAGGACCGGGACTAGCGGGGGTTCCTACAATGAGCAGTTCTTC. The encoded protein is CASSRTGTSGGSYNEQFF. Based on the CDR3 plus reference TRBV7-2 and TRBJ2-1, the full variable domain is GAGVSQSPSNKVTEKGKDVELRCDPISGHTALYWYRQSLGQGLEFLIYFQGNSAPDKSGLPSDRFSAERTGGSVSTLTIQRTQQEDSAVYLCASSRTGTSGGSYNEQFFGPGTRLTVL.

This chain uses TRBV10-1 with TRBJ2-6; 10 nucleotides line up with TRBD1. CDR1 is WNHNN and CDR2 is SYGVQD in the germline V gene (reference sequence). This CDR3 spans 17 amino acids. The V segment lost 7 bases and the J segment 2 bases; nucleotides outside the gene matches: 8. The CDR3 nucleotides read TGCGCCAGCACCGGGACAGGGGATAATCCTGGGGCCAACGTCCTGACTTTC. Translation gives CASTGTGDNPGANVLTF.

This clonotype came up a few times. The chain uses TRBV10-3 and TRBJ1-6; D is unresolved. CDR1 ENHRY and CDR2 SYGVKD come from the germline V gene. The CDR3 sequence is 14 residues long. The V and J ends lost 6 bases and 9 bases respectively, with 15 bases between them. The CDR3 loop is CAIRSPGDSSPLHF. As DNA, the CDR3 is TGTGCCATCAGATCCCCGGGCGACTCTTCACCCCTCCACTTT.

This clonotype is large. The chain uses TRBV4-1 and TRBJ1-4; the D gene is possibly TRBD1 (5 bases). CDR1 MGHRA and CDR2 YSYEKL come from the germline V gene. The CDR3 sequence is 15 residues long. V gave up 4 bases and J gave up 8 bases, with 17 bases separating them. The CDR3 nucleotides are TGCGCCAGCAGCCTATCCCATAGCAGGGAAGAAAAACTGTTTTTT. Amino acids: CASSLSHSREEKLFF.

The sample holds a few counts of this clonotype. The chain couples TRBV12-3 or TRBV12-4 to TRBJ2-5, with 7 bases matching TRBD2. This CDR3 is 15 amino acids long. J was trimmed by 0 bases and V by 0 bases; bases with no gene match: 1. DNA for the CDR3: TGTGCCAGCAGTTTAGCGGGGGGGAACCAAGAGACCCAGTACTTC. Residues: CASSLAGGNQETQYF.

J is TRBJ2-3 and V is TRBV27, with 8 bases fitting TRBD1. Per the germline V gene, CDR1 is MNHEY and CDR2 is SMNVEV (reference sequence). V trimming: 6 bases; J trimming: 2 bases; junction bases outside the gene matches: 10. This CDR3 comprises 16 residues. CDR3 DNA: TGTGCCAGCAGGCCCGGACAGGGCCCCGTCACAGATACGCAGTATTTT. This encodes CASRPGQGPVTDTQYF.

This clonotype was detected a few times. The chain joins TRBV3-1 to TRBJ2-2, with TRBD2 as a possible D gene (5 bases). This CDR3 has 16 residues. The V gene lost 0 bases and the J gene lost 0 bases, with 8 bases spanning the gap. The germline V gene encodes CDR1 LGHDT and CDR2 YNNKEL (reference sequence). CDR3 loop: CASSQDSSANTGELFF. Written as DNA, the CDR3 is TGTGCCAGCAGCCAAGACAGTAGCGCGAACACCGGGGAGCTGTTTTTT.

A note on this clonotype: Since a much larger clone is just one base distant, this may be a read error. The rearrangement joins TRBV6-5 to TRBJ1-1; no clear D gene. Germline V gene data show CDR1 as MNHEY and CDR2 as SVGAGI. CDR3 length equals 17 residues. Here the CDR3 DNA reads TGTGCCGGCAGTTACTACGGCACGGACCCCCATAGGGCTGAAGCTTTCTTT. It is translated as CAGSYYGTDPHRAEAFF.

The CDR3 DNA follows: TGCAGTGCTAGAGAATCCTCCTGGGATGAGCAGTTCTTC. It yields the protein CSARESSWDEQFF. The gene calls are TRBV20-1 and TRBJ2-1; no reliable D call. The germline gives CDR1 DFQATT, CDR2 SNEGSKA (reference sequence). This CDR3 spans 13 amino acids. V was pared by 0 bases and J by 8 bases, with 11 bases between.

The CDR3 region is CASLEGSSGANVLTF. The DNA of the CDR3 is TGTGCCTCATTGGAGGGGTCATCTGGGGCCAACGTCCTGACTTTC. The rearrangement joins TRBV6-2 or TRBV6-3 to TRBJ2-6; D is perhaps TRBD2 (6 bases). The germline V gene has CDR1 MNHEY and CDR2 SVGEGT. Trimming stripped 11 bases from V and 1 base from J, with 15 bases between. The length of the CDR3 is 15 residues.

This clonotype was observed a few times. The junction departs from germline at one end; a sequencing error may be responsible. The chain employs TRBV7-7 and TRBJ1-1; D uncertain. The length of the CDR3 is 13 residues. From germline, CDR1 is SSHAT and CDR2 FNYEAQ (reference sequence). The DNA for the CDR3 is TGTGCTAGCAGTCCCGGGCCGAACACTGAAGCTTTCTTT. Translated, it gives CASSPGPNTEAFF.

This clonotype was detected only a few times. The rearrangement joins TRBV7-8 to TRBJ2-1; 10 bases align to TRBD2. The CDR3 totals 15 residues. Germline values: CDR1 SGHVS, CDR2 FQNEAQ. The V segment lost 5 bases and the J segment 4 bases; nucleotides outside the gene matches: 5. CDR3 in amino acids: CASSGPLAGYNEQFF. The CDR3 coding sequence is TGTGCCAGCAGCGGGCCACTAGCGGGGTACAATGAGCAGTTCTTC.

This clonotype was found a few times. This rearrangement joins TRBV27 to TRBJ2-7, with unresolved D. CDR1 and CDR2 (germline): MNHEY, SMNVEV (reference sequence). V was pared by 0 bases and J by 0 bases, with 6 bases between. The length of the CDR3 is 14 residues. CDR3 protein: CASSLSLRSYEQYF. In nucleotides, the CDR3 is TGTGCCAGCAGTTTATCGCTGCGCTCCTACGAGCAGTACTTC.

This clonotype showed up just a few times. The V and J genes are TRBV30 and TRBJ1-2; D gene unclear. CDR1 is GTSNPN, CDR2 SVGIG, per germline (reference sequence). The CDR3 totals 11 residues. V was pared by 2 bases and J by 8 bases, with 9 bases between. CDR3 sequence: CAWSRTRGYTF. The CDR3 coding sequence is TGTGCCTGGAGTCGGACTCGAGGCTACACCTTC.

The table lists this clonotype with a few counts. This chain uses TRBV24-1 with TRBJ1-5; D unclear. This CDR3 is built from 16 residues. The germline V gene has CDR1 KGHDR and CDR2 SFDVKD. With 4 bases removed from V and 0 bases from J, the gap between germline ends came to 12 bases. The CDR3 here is CATSEASVYSNQPQHF. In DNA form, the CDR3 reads TGTGCCACCAGTGAAGCCTCAGTGTATAGCAATCAGCCCCAGCATTTT.